One sample yielded the 30 T cell receptor beta chains listed below, sequenced in a study of PD-1 blockade in classical Hodgkin lymphoma. Only in-frame clones appear in the TCRdb table, and some are missing; sequencing was by immunoSEQ multiplex PCR. The profile shows tens of thousands of clones, about 73% of them singletons. Time point defined: cycle 4 day 1 (C4D1), after 5 to 7 weeks of nivolumab. Brentuximab vedotin exposure varied among the patients, all of whom had relapsed after autologous stem cell transplantation. The sample in question was peripheral blood mononuclear cells (PBMCs), obtained before the fourth cycle of nivolumab. The source is a human donor with classical Hodgkin lymphoma.

The chain has TRBV15 and TRBJ2-4, with TRBD2 as a possible D gene (5 bases). There are 15 residues in the CDR3. Germline CDR1 and CDR2: LNHNV and YYDKDF (reference sequence). Trimming removed 2 bases from V and 6 bases from J, with 14 bases in between. CDR3 sequence (DNA): TGTGCCACCAGCAGACCCGGGGTATTAACAAACATTCAGTACTTC. Encoded protein: CATSRPGVLTNIQYF.

V usage is TRBV13 and J usage is TRBJ2-3; D gene uncertain. This CDR3 has 14 residues. CDR1 is PRHDT, CDR2 FYEKMQ, per germline (reference sequence). Trimming pared 6 bases from V and 4 bases from J, leaving 14 bases between. The CDR3 spells CASRRDLRADTQYF. The CDR3 DNA reads as TGTGCCAGCAGAAGGGATCTTAGGGCAGATACGCAGTATTTT.

This rearrangement joins TRBV14 to TRBJ2-3, with TRBD2 as a possible D gene (5 bases). With 0 bases removed from V and 0 bases from J, the gap between germline ends came to 7 bases. This CDR3 has 15 residues. Germline values: CDR1 SGHDN, CDR2 FVKESK. CDR3 nucleotides: TGTGCCAGCAGCCAAGATCGGACTAGCACAGATACGCAGTATTTT. This gives the protein CASSQDRTSTDTQYF.

Of note for this clone: At one end, the junction sequence differs from germline, possibly due to a read error. The rearrangement links TRBV7-7 to TRBJ2-1; no clear D. Germline V gene sequence: CDR1 SSHAT, CDR2 FNYEAQ (reference sequence). This CDR3 spans 16 amino acids. CDR3 coding DNA: TGTGCTAGCAGCTTAGCTCAAGGGCCCCTTTTGGATGAGCAGTTCTTC. Its translation: CASSLAQGPLLDEQFF.

For the CDR3, the DNA is TGTGCCAGCAGCACAGGGGCTGGAAACACCATATATTTT. This encodes CASSTGAGNTIYF. The genes are TRBV28 and TRBJ1-3; 7 nucleotides agree with TRBD1. V shed 6 bases, J shed 2 bases, and the junction held 1 base outside the gene matches. Germline V CDR1 and CDR2: MDHEN, SYDVKM. CDR3 length equals 13 residues.

This chain uses TRBV11-2 with TRBJ2-7, with 8 nucleotides matching TRBD2. From germline, CDR1 is SGHAT and CDR2 FQNNGV. The V and J ends lost 3 bases and 3 bases, in that order; junction bases with no gene match: 7. The CDR3 has 15 amino acids. CDR3 region: CASSLASGLVYEQYF. The CDR3 DNA sequence: TGTGCCAGCAGCTTGGCTAGCGGGCTCGTCTACGAGCAGTACTTC.

With regard to this clone: One end of the junction does not line up with germline, which may come from a read error. The gene calls are TRBV10-3 and TRBJ2-5; D not resolved. The CDR3 is 12 residues long. Germline CDR1 and CDR2: ENHRY and SYGVKD. The CDR3 nucleotides are TGTGCCATCAGCGAGTACCAAGAGACCCAGTACTTC. Amino acids: CAISEYQETQYF.

This sequence joins TRBV10-3 and TRBJ2-7; 10 bases align to TRBD2. Trimming cost V 8 bases and J 3 bases; bases outside gene matches: 4. The CDR3 runs to 13 residues. Germline CDR1 is ENHRY and CDR2 is SYGVKD. The DNA of the CDR3 is TGTGCCATCTCCCTAGCGGGAGACTACGAGCAGTACTTC. Amino acids: CAISLAGDYEQYF.

This clone was counted a few times. This chain uses TRBV2 with TRBJ2-3, with D possibly being TRBD2 (5 bases). V was trimmed by 6 bases and J by 6 bases, leaving 10 bases between them. The germline V gene encodes CDR1 SNHLY and CDR2 FYNNEI. The CDR3 has 12 residues. CDR3 bases: TGTGCCAGCAGCAAGGAGGAGGATACGCAGTATTTT. Translation gives CASSKEEDTQYF.

The V gene is TRBV4-2, the J gene TRBJ2-1, with 7 bases matching TRBD2. The J segment lost 6 bases and the V segment lost 3 bases, leaving 2 bases of the junction unmatched. The CDR3 is made up of 13 amino acids. Per the germline V gene, CDR1 is LGHNA and CDR2 is YNFKEQ. The CDR3 region is CASSQGGGNEQFF. CDR3 nucleotides: TGTGCCAGCAGCCAGGGGGGGGGCAATGAGCAGTTCTTC.

This clone was recorded a few times. The chain carries TRBV28 and TRBJ2-7; D may be TRBD1 (5 bases). CDR3 length: 15 residues. The V end lost 7 bases, the J end lost 5 bases, and 21 bases lay between the germline ends. Germline lookup yields CDR1 MDHEN and CDR2 SYDVKM. The CDR3 spells CASNPADSIVNEQYF. CDR3 nucleotides: TGTGCCAGCAACCCCGCCGACAGTATCGTCAACGAGCAGTACTTC.

This chain links TRBV19 with TRBJ2-7; 7 nucleotides align to TRBD2. Germline V lookup: CDR1 LNHDA, CDR2 SQIVND (reference sequence). This CDR3 has 14 amino acids. The J segment lost 7 bases and the V segment lost 4 bases, leaving 10 bases of the junction unmatched. The CDR3 is CASSKGEGTREQYF. The CDR3 nucleotides read TGTGCCAGTAGTAAAGGGGAGGGGACTCGGGAGCAGTACTTC.

This clone was detected once. The chain has TRBV6-5 and TRBJ1-3; D not certain. Germline V gene lookup returns CDR1 MNHEY and CDR2 SVGAGI. The CDR3 sequence is 16 residues long. The V end was cut by 4 bases, the J end by 0 bases, with 13 bases between. The CDR3 bases are TGTGCCAGCAGTTCCCCCCGGGTATTCTCTGGAAACACCATATATTTT. Translating it yields CASSSPRVFSGNTIYF.

V gene TRBV5-4 combines with J gene TRBJ2-7; 9 nucleotides align to TRBD2. The CDR3 is 15 amino acids. V lost 2 bases and J lost 7; bases outside the gene matches: 10. Germline V lookup: CDR1 SGHNT, CDR2 YYREEE (reference sequence). As DNA, the CDR3 is TGTGCCAGCAGCTTCTTTATGGCTAGCGGGACTGAGCAGTACTTC. Its translation: CASSFFMASGTEQYF.

V usage is TRBV6-6 and J usage is TRBJ2-4, with 14 bases aligning to TRBD2. CDR3 length equals 15 residues. Trimming took 8 bases from V and 7 from J; bases not matched to a gene: 7. Germline V gene data show CDR1 as MNHNY and CDR2 as SVGAGI (reference sequence). The CDR3, as DNA: TGTGCCAGCCAAAGACTAGCGGGAGGGATGAACATTCAGTACTTC. Its protein product is CASQRLAGGMNIQYF.

The chain couples TRBV29-1 to TRBJ2-5; the match to TRBD2 covers 8 bases. The V gene end was trimmed by 5 bases and the J gene end by 5 bases; junction bases not matched to a gene: 13. The CDR3 spans 15 residues. The germline CDR1 and CDR2 sequences are SQVTM and ANQGSEA. The CDR3 DNA sequence: TGCAGCGTTAAAGGAGCGGGAGTTGTAGCTGAGACCCAGTACTTC. Its protein product is CSVKGAGVVAETQYF.

The genes are TRBV2 and TRBJ1-2; D remains unclear. CDR3 length: 13 residues. CDR1 and CDR2 from the germline V gene are SNHLY and FYNNEI. V was shortened by 7 bases and J by 0 bases, with 9 bases between the two germline ends. The CDR3: CASKRQPNYGYTF. The DNA of the CDR3 is TGTGCCAGCAAACGTCAGCCTAACTATGGCTACACCTTC. The whole variable domain, filled in from reference TRBV2 and TRBJ1-2, reads EPEVTQTPSHQVTQMGQEVILRCVPISNHLYFYWYRQILGQKVEFLVSFYNNEISEKSEIFDDQFSVERPDGSNFTLKIRSTKLEDSAMYFCASKRQPNYGYTFGSGTRLTVV.

This clone appeared a few times. The genes are TRBV29-1 and TRBJ1-4; no clear D gene. In germline, CDR1 is SQVTM, CDR2 ANQGSEA. V lost 0 bases and J lost 6, with 8 bases in between. CDR3 length: 13 amino acids. For the CDR3, the DNA is TGCAGCGTTGAAGATGAACATCATGAAAAACTGTTTTTT. Translated: CSVEDEHHEKLFF.

The chain is built from TRBV6-1 and TRBJ1-5; D unresolved. Between the trimmed V and J ends, which lost 6 bases and 9 bases, there was a span of 12 bases. The CDR3 sequence is 12 residues long. Germline CDR1 reads MNHNS; CDR2 reads SASEGT. CDR3 in DNA: TGTGCCAGCAGGCCAGCCTTTGGGCCCCAGCATTTT. Translating it yields CASRPAFGPQHF.

This clone occurred a few times. The rearrangement joins TRBV5-5 to TRBJ2-3, with 9 bases matching TRBD1. There are 19 residues in the CDR3. Germline V gene sequence: CDR1 SGHKS, CDR2 YYEKEE (reference sequence). The V gene end was trimmed by 4 bases and the J gene end by 2 bases; junction bases not matched to a gene: 17. CDR3 DNA sequence: TGTGCCAGCAGCGCTCGCCCCCGGGACAGGGCCCAATACACAGATACGCAGTATTTT. It is translated as CASSARPRDRAQYTDTQYF.

The chain has TRBV25-1 and TRBJ1-1; D is unresolved. With 1 base removed from V and 1 base from J, the gap between germline ends came to 7 bases. The CDR3 consists of 14 residues. Germline CDR1 MGHDK, CDR2 SYGVNS. The CDR3 here is CASSESGKNTEAFF. CDR3 DNA sequence: TGTGCCAGCAGTGAATCGGGCAAGAACACTGAAGCTTTCTTT.

This chain connects TRBV14 to TRBJ2-3, with 11 positions matching TRBD2. The CDR3 length is 15 residues. The V gene's germline CDR1 is SGHDN and CDR2 FVKESK. With 5 bases clipped from V and 6 bases from J, the junction kept 7 bases outside the gene matches. The CDR3 here is CASSLLAGVSDTQYF. The CDR3 region has the DNA TGTGCCAGCAGCTTACTAGCGGGAGTGTCGGATACGCAGTATTTT.

The chain carries TRBV2 and TRBJ1-5; 7 bases are shared with TRBD1. The CDR3 is made up of 14 amino acids. Per germline, CDR1 SNHLY and CDR2 FYNNEI. V lost 4 bases and J lost 5; bases outside the gene matches: 5. The CDR3, as DNA: TGTGCCAGCAGTGCCTCACAGGGGTATCAGCCCCAGCATTTT. This gives the protein CASSASQGYQPQHF.

The V gene is TRBV5-4, the J gene TRBJ1-5, with 9 bases fitting TRBD1. The ends lost 4 bases at V and 3 bases at J; junction bases unmatched: 5. Germline loops: CDR1 SGHNT, CDR2 YYREEE (reference sequence). The CDR3 length is 15 residues. The CDR3 DNA follows: TGTGCCAGCAGCCCAAACAGGGGGCCCAATCAGCCCCAGCATTTT. It encodes CASSPNRGPNQPQHF. The whole variable domain, remainder taken from reference TRBV5-4 and TRBJ1-5, is ETGVTQSPTHLIKTRGQQVTLRCSSQSGHNTVSWYQQALGQGPQFIFQYYREEENGRGNFPPRFSGLQFPNYSSELNVNALELDDSALYLCASSPNRGPNQPQHFGDGTRLSIL.

V and J are TRBV2 and TRBJ2-2, with no clear D. V was trimmed by 4 bases and J by 6 bases, leaving 12 bases between them. CDR3 length: 14 residues. Germline values: CDR1 SNHLY, CDR2 FYNNEI. The CDR3 coding sequence is TGTGCCAGCAGTGGCGCAAGGGCCCCCGGGGAGCTGTTTTTT. It translates to CASSGARAPGELFF.

J is TRBJ1-1 and V is TRBV18; no definite D call. CDR3 length: 17 residues. V dropped 2 bases and J dropped 0 bases, with 16 bases sitting between them. Germline values: CDR1 KGHSH, CDR2 LQKENI. CDR3 coding DNA: TGTGCCAGCTCACCAAAATGGGCAGGTGTCATGAACACTGAAGCTTTCTTT. Protein: CASSPKWAGVMNTEAFF.

This clone was counted only a few times. CDR3: CASSPLSGTEAFF. The DNA for the CDR3 is TGTGCCAGCTCACCACTTTCTGGGACTGAAGCTTTCTTT. This sequence joins TRBV18 and TRBJ1-1; D remains ambiguous. Germline V gene data show CDR1 as KGHSH and CDR2 as LQKENI. The CDR3 consists of 13 residues. The germline V and J ends were trimmed by 1 base and 5 bases, with 8 bases remaining between them.

A few counts support this clone. The rearrangement joins TRBV7-6 to TRBJ1-1; possible D gene TRBD1, 6 bases. This CDR3 region has 16 residues. The V end lost 4 bases, the J end lost 0 bases, and 15 bases lay between the germline ends. Germline-derived CDR1 and CDR2 are SGHVS and FNYEAQ. Here the CDR3 reads CASSSPGAALNTEAFF. In DNA, the CDR3 is TGTGCCAGCAGCTCCCCGGGGGCAGCACTGAACACTGAAGCTTTCTTT. Looking up the rest from reference TRBV7-6 and TRBJ1-1 gives the full variable domain: GAGVSQSPRYKVTKRGQDVALRCDPISGHVSLYWYRQALGQGPEFLTYFNYEAQQDKSGLPNDRFSAERPEGSISTLTIQRTEQRDSAMYRCASSSPGAALNTEAFFGQGTRLTVV.

The V call is TRBV19, the J call TRBJ2-6; maybe TRBD2 (5 bases). The CDR3 is made up of 15 amino acids. Per germline, CDR1 LNHDA and CDR2 SQIVND (reference sequence). V lost 7 bases and J lost 1, with 11 bases in between. The CDR3 nucleotides are TGTGCCAGTACCGCCAGCGGTTCTGGGGCCAACGTCCTGACTTTC. Protein product: CASTASGSGANVLTF. Combining the CDR3 with reference TRBV19 and TRBJ2-6 gives the whole variable domain DGGITQSPKYLFRKEGQNVTLSCEQNLNHDAMYWYRQDPGQGLRLIYYSQIVNDFQKGDIAEGYSVSREKKESFPLTVTSAQKNPTAFYLCASTASGSGANVLTFGAGSRLTVL.

The chain couples TRBV6-1 to TRBJ2-7, with D perhaps matching TRBD1 or TRBD2 (5 bases each). In germline, CDR1 is MNHNS, CDR2 SASEGT. The length of the CDR3 is 15 residues. Trimming pared 3 bases from V and 4 bases from J, leaving 16 bases between. The chain's CDR3 is CASSEVGTTGYEQYF. The CDR3 nucleotides are TGTGCCAGCAGTGAGGTGGGGACGACGGGATACGAGCAGTACTTC.